These 9 T cell receptor beta chains originate from one sample sequenced in a study of blood T cell repertoires in COVID-19. This table comes from immunoSEQ multiplex PCR, and its TCRdb copy is limited to in-frame clones, with some not included. The data show around 160,000 clones, approximately 80% seen once. Sequenced: PBMCs or T cells enriched from blood (not recorded which). These receptors were taken from a man aged 35 to 55 who had recovered from COVID-19.

This clone has more than one count but fewer than ten. The chain joins TRBV21-1 to TRBJ2-1; the table assigns TRBD2, which was not confirmed against the DNA. TRBV21-1 corresponds to a pseudogene. This CDR3 has 14 residues. CDR3 amino acids: CASSKIERYNEQFF. CDR3 DNA: TGTGCCAGCAGCAAAATCGAGCGGTACAATGAGCAGTTCTTC.

This clone was detected only once. This chain connects TRBV19 to TRBJ1-5, with D perhaps matching TRBD1 (5 bases). Trimming removed 7 bases at V and 1 base at J, with 14 bases between. Germline-derived CDR1 and CDR2 are LNHDA and SQIVND (reference sequence). The CDR3 length is 15 residues. The DNA for the CDR3 is TGTGCCAGTACCACTTGGGGGGGAAGCAATCAGCCCCAGCATTTT. Translated: CASTTWGGSNQPQHF.

The chain couples TRBV6-6 to TRBJ2-1; 13 bases fit TRBD2. The ends lost 4 bases at V and 10 bases at J; junction bases unmatched: 10. Germline-derived CDR1 and CDR2 are MNHNY and SVGAGI (reference sequence). The CDR3 extends over 16 amino acids. CDR3 coding DNA: TGTGCCAGCAGTTCCCCGACTAGCGGGGGGCCTTTAGAGCAGTTCTTC. The encoded protein is CASSSPTSGGPLEQFF.

The CDR3 DNA sequence: TGTGCCAGCAGTGAAGGGCAGGGCGCGCCCGAGCAGTACGTC. Protein sequence: CASSEGQGAPEQYV. The rearrangement links TRBV2 to TRBJ2-7, with a possible D match to TRBD1 (5 bases). V lost 1 base and J 6 bases, leaving 13 bases between the germline ends. Germline values: CDR1 SNHLY, CDR2 FYNNEI. The CDR3 contains 14 residues.

This chain joins TRBV24-1 and TRBJ2-5; a weak D match, TRBD1 (5 bases). V was trimmed by 4 bases and J by 2 bases, leaving 19 bases between them. The CDR3 sequence is 17 residues long. The V gene's germline CDR1 is KGHDR and CDR2 SFDVKD. The chain's CDR3 is CATSDLSSGSRQETQYF. The CDR3 DNA is TGTGCCACCAGTGACCTGAGTTCAGGGTCTCGGCAAGAGACCCAGTACTTC.

This clone was counted between two and nine times. This sequence joins TRBV7-3 and TRBJ2-2, with unresolved D. The ends were cut back, 1 base at V and 0 bases at J, with 6 bases in the middle. The germline V gene has CDR1 SGHTA and CDR2 FQGTGA. The CDR3 consists of 15 residues. This chain's CDR3 is CASSLNRPNTGELFF. The DNA of the CDR3 is TGTGCCAGCAGCTTAAACAGACCGAACACCGGGGAGCTGTTTTTT. Based on the CDR3 plus reference TRBV7-3 and TRBJ2-2, the full variable domain is GAGVSQTPSNKVTEKGKYVELRCDPISGHTALYWYRQSLGQGPEFLIYFQGTGAADDSGLPNDRFFAVRPEGSVSTLKIQRTERGDSAVYLCASSLNRPNTGELFFGEGSRLTVL.

Only a few counts were recorded for this clone. The chain joins TRBV5-1 to TRBJ1-3; TRBD1 is a possible D gene (5 bases). V lost 0 bases to trimming and J lost 4 bases, with 17 bases between them. The CDR3 is made up of 17 amino acids. CDR1 is SGHRS and CDR2 is YFSETQ in the germline V gene. The CDR3 protein is CASSLAAGGDTGNTIYF. As DNA, the CDR3 is TGCGCCAGCAGCTTGGCGGCTGGGGGGGATACCGGAAACACCATATATTTT. The complete variable domain, with remaining parts taken from reference TRBV5-1 and TRBJ1-3, reads KAGVTQTPRYLIKTRGQQVTLSCSPISGHRSVSWYQQTPGQGLQFLFEYFSETQRNKGNFPGRFSGRQFSNSRSEMNVSTLELGDSALYLCASSLAAGGDTGNTIYFGEGSWLTVV.

This chain joins TRBV3-1 (or the pseudogene TRBV3-2) and TRBJ1-2; TRBD1 matches at 7 bases. Per the germline V gene, CDR1 is LGHDT and CDR2 is YNNKEL (reference sequence). Trimming at V came to 3 bases and at J to 8 bases, leaving 6 bases not matched to a gene. This CDR3 has 13 residues. As DNA, the CDR3 is TGTGCCAGCAGCCAGGCAGGGGGAGGAGGCTACACCTTC. It codes for CASSQAGGGGYTF.

The chain employs TRBV7-2 and TRBJ1-2; D unresolved. This CDR3 has 14 amino acids. Germline-derived CDR1 and CDR2 are SGHTA and FQGNSA. V lost 5 bases and J 4 bases, leaving 14 bases between the germline ends. CDR3 residues: CASSPPSLVYGYTF. DNA of the CDR3: TGTGCCAGCAGCCCCCCAAGTTTAGTCTATGGCTACACCTTC.